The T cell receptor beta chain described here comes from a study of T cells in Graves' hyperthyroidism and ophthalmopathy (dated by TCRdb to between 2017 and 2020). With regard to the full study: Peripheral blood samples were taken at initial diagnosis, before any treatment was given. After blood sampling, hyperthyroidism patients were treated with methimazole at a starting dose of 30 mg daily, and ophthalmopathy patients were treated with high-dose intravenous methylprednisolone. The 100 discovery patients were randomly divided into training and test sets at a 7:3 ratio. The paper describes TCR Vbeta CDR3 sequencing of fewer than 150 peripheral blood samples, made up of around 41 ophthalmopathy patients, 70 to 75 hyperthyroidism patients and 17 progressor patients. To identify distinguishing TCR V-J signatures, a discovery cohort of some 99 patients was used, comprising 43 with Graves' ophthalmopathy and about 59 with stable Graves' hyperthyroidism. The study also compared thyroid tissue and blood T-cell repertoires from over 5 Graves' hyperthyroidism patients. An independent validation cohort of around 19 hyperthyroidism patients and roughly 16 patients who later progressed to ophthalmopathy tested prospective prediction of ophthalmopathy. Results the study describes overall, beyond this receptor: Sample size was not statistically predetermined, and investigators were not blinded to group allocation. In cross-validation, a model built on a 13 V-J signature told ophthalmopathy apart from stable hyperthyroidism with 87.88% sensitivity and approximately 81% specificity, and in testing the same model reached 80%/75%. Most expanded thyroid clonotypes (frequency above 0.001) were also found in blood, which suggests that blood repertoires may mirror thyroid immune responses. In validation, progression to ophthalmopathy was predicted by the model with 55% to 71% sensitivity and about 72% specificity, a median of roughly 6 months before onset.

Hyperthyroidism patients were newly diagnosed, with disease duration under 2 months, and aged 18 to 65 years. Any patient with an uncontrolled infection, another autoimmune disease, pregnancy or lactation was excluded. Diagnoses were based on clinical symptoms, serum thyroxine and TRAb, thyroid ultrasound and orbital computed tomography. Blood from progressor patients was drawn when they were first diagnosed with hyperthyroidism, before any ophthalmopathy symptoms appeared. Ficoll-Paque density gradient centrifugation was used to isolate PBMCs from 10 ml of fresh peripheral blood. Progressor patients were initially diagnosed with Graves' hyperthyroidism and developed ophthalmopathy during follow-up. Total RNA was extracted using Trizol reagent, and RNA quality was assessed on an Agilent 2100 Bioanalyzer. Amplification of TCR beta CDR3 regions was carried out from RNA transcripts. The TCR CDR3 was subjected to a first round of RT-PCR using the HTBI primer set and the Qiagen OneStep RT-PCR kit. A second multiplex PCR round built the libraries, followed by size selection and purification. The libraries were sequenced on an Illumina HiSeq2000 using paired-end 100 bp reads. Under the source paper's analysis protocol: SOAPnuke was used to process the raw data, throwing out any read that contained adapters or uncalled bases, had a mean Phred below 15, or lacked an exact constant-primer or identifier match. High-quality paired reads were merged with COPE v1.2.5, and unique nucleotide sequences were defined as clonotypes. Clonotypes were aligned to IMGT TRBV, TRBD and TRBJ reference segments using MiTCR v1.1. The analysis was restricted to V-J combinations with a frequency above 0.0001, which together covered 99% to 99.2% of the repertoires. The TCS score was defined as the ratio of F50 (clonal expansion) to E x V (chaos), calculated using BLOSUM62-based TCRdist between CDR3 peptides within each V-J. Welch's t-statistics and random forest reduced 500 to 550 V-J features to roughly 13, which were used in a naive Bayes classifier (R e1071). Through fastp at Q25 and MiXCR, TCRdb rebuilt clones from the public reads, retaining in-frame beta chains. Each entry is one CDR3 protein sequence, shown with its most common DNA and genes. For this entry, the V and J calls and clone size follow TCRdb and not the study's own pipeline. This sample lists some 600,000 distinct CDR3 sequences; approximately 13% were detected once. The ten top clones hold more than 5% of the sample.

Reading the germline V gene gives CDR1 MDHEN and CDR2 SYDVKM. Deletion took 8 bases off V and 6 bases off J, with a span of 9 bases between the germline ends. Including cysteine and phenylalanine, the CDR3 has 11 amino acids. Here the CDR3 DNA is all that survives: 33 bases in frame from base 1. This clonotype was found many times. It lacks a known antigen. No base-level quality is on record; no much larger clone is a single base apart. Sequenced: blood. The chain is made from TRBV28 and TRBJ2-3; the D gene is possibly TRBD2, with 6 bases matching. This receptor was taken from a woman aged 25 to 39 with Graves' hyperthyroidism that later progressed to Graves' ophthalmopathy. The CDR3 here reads CASHAGDTQYF. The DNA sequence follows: TGTGCCAGCCACGCGGGGGATACGCAGTATTTT.